The 14 T cell receptor beta chains reported below all come from one sample, sequenced in a study of T-cell reconstitution after alpha-beta-depleted transplantation in children. A TCRbeta library incorporating unique molecular identifiers was prepared. TCRdb reprocessed the PCR reads via MiXCR and lists one record per CDR3 protein. This sample yields about 240,000 distinct CDR3 sequences, of which 12% are seen a single time; roughly 2.6% belongs to the top ten. The sequences come from PBMCs from the stem cell graft donor, collected from the stem cell graft. The receptors stem from a human donor who donated a stem cell graft to a child with acute lymphoblastic leukemia.

The sample holds many counts of this clonotype. V and J are TRBV5-1 and TRBJ1-1; D gene ambiguous. Germline-derived CDR1 and CDR2 are SGHRS and YFSETQ. The CDR3 consists of 15 residues. The V and J ends lost 4 bases and 1 base respectively, with 14 bases between them. The CDR3 protein is CASSPYEGSNTEAFF. The CDR3 region has the DNA TGCGCCAGCAGCCCCTATGAGGGCTCGAACACTGAAGCTTTCTTT.

This clonotype was observed many times. V gene TRBV24-1 combines with J gene TRBJ2-1, with D maybe TRBD2 (5 bases). Trimming pared 9 bases from V and 7 bases from J, leaving 18 bases between. Germline CDR1 reads KGHDR; CDR2 reads SFDVKD. The CDR3 length is 14 residues. CDR3 residues: CATQTSYGPNEQFF. The DNA for the CDR3 is TGTGCCACCCAAACTAGTTATGGACCGAATGAGCAGTTCTTC.

This clonotype came up many times. The chain combines TRBV12-3 or TRBV12-4 with TRBJ2-7; D could derive from TRBD1 or TRBD2 (5 bases each). The V end was cut by 2 bases, the J end by 5 bases, with 7 bases between. The CDR3 contains 12 residues. The CDR3 region has the DNA TGTGCCAGCAGTTTAAGGGACCACGAGCAGTACTTC. This sequence encodes CASSLRDHEQYF.

This clonotype has ten or more counts. This chain uses TRBV7-2 with TRBJ2-7; D gene uncertain. CDR1 and CDR2 (germline): SGHTA, FQGNSA. The CDR3 loop spans 12 amino acids. V was shortened by 2 bases and J by 7 bases, with 9 bases between the two germline ends. CDR3 DNA sequence: TGTGCCAGCAGCTTATCCGGGTGGGAGCAGTACTTC. It yields the protein CASSLSGWEQYF.

At least ten counts were recorded for this clonotype. This sequence joins TRBV25-1 and TRBJ2-5; 8 nucleotides agree with TRBD2. The CDR3 length is 15 residues. J was trimmed by 2 bases and V by 4 bases; bases with no gene match: 6. Per the germline V gene, CDR1 is MGHDK and CDR2 is SYGVNS. The DNA of the CDR3 is TGTGCCAGCAGTGGACCGGGACTAGGACAAGAGACCCAGTACTTC. This sequence encodes CASSGPGLGQETQYF.

There are many counts of this clonotype. CDR3 sequence: CASTSRTDTQYF. DNA for the CDR3: TGCGCCAGCACCTCGCGCACAGATACGCAGTATTTT. V and J are TRBV5-1 and TRBJ2-3, with unresolved D. There are 12 residues in the CDR3. The ends were cut back, 6 bases at V and 1 base at J, with 6 bases in the middle. Germline CDR1 is SGHRS and CDR2 is YFSETQ.

This clonotype was observed at least ten times. The chain links TRBV27 to TRBJ1-2; 8 bases match TRBD1. This CDR3 contains 14 residues. Trimming at V came to 3 bases and at J to 7 bases, leaving 7 bases not matched to a gene. Germline V gene data show CDR1 as MNHEY and CDR2 as SMNVEV (reference sequence). CDR3 DNA sequence: TGTGCCAGCAGTTTGGTCTCAGGGGGCATTGGCTACACCTTC. Protein: CASSLVSGGIGYTF.

This clonotype was detected many times. This chain joins TRBV7-3 and TRBJ1-2, with D hard to call. This CDR3 spans 15 amino acids. Germline CDR1 and CDR2: SGHTA and FQGTGA. The V and J ends lost 5 bases and 8 bases respectively, with 21 bases between them. This CDR3 is CASSPDIGGPAGYTF. Written as DNA, the CDR3 is TGTGCCAGCAGCCCCGATATAGGAGGGCCCGCAGGCTACACCTTC.

This clonotype was seen ten or more times. V usage is TRBV7-2 and J usage is TRBJ2-5; a weak D match, TRBD1 (5 bases). Germline assignment: CDR1 SGHTA and CDR2 FQGNSA. Trimming shortened V by 3 bases and J by 0 bases, and 11 bases separated the two germline ends. There are 15 residues in the CDR3. CDR3 nucleotides: TGTGCCAGCAGCTTGGCCAAGGGGTACCAAGAGACCCAGTACTTC. Translated: CASSLAKGYQETQYF.

This clonotype was recorded many times. The rearrangement joins TRBV20-1 to TRBJ2-1, with 8 bases that match TRBD2. Germline V gene lookup returns CDR1 DFQATT and CDR2 SNEGSKA (reference sequence). Trimming took 2 bases from V and 3 from J; bases not matched to a gene: 3. The CDR3 runs 14 residues. The CDR3 here is CSARRLAFYNEQFF. CDR3 coding DNA: TGCAGTGCTAGAAGACTAGCGTTCTACAATGAGCAGTTCTTC.

The chain carries TRBV6-1 and TRBJ1-5, with D perhaps matching TRBD1 (5 bases). V lost 0 bases to trimming and J lost 0 bases, with 18 bases between them. Germline CDR1 and CDR2: MNHNS and SASEGT. CDR3 length: 19 residues. The CDR3 DNA reads TGTGCCAGCAGTGAAGCGCTTCTTCAGGGCATGAATAGCAATCAGCCCCAGCATTTT. Its translation is CASSEALLQGMNSNQPQHF.

The V call is TRBV30, the J call TRBJ2-7, with 9 bases aligning to TRBD2. The CDR3 loop spans 14 amino acids. Per germline, CDR1 GTSNPN and CDR2 SVGIG (reference sequence). J lost 5 bases, V lost 7 bases, and 12 bases had no gene match. DNA for the CDR3: TGTGCCTCAAACATAGCGGGAGTAAGGCACGAGCAGTACTTC. This gives the protein CASNIAGVRHEQYF.

This clonotype was detected many times. The chain is built from TRBV6-2 or TRBV6-3 and TRBJ2-7, with 11 bases aligning to TRBD2. V lost 5 bases, J lost 4 bases, and 16 bases stayed unmatched. CDR1 is MNHEY, CDR2 SVGEGT, per germline. CDR3 length: 18 amino acids. The CDR3 DNA reads as TGTGCCAGCAGTCCCAGGACTAGCGGGTCCGGGCGAAGGTACGAGCAGTACTTC. This sequence encodes CASSPRTSGSGRRYEQYF.

There are many counts of this clonotype. The chain is built from TRBV3-1 and TRBJ1-5, with a tentative D call TRBD1 (5 bases). The CDR3 is 14 amino acids. Germline CDR1 LGHDT, CDR2 YNNKEL (reference sequence). V lost 8 bases to trimming and J lost 1 base, with 12 bases between them. CDR3 sequence reads: CASSGGGSNQPQHF. CDR3 sequence (DNA): TGTGCCAGCTCGGGGGGAGGAAGCAATCAGCCCCAGCATTTT. The full variable domain, in which reference TRBV3-1 and TRBJ1-5 provide the parts outside the CDR3, is DTAVSQTPKYLVTQMGNDKSIKCEQNLGHDTMYWYKQDSKKFLKIMFSYNNKELIINETVPNRFSPKSPDKAHLNLHINSLELGDSAVYFCASSGGGSNQPQHFGDGTRLSIL.